These 24 T cell receptor beta chains share one sample of origin, sequenced in a study of T cell responses to AZD1222 COVID-19 vaccine. Some clones are missing from TCRdb's copy, which holds only in-frame ones; the method was immunoSEQ multiplex PCR. The sample carries around 180,000 clones, roughly 92% recorded once. The source material was peripheral blood, sampled 28 days after the second AZD1222 dose. All receptors derive from an adult who received the AZD1222 COVID-19 vaccine.

The rearrangement joins TRBV5-1 to TRBJ1-4; 9 nucleotides agree with TRBD1. Trimming at V came to 5 bases and at J to 7 bases, leaving 6 bases not matched to a gene. The CDR3 covers 14 residues. Germline V lookup: CDR1 SGHRS, CDR2 YFSETQ. DNA of the CDR3: TGCGCCAGCAGGACAACAGGGGGCCGTGAAAAACTGTTTTTT. This encodes CASRTTGGREKLFF.

The rearrangement links TRBV19 to TRBJ2-1; D unclear. CDR1 is LNHDA and CDR2 is SQIVND in the germline V gene (reference sequence). This CDR3 comprises 13 residues. Deletions cut 6 bases from V and 0 bases from J, with 6 bases between. CDR3 loop: CASRMSSYNEQFF. CDR3 nucleotide sequence: TGTGCCAGTAGGATGAGCTCCTACAATGAGCAGTTCTTC.

The chain is built from TRBV4-3 and TRBJ1-1, with TRBD1 matching 7 bases. Trimming cost V 2 bases and J 0 bases; bases outside gene matches: 6. This CDR3 has 16 amino acids. The germline gives CDR1 LGHNA, CDR2 YSLEER. The CDR3 DNA is TGCGCCAGCAGCCAAATGGGACAGTTAATGAACACTGAAGCTTTCTTT. Translated, it gives CASSQMGQLMNTEAFF.

This clone has only one observation. V usage is TRBV12-3 or TRBV12-4 and J usage is TRBJ2-2; no definite D call. V lost 2 bases and J lost 3, with 4 bases in between. The CDR3 contains 13 residues. The CDR3 is CASSLPYTGELFF. CDR3 DNA: TGTGCCAGCAGTTTACCGTACACCGGGGAGCTGTTTTTT.

The chain joins TRBV11-3 to TRBJ2-7, with TRBD1 as a possible D gene (5 bases). The CDR3 has 14 amino acids. V lost 1 base to trimming and J lost 2 bases, with 9 bases between them. Germline V gives CDR1 SGHNT, CDR2 YENEEA. CDR3 nucleotide sequence: TGTGCCAGCAGCTTAGGTGACAGAACCTACGAGCAGTACTTC. This gives the protein CASSLGDRTYEQYF.

This chain joins TRBV6-1 and TRBJ1-4; tentative D call: TRBD1 (5 bases). Germline CDR1 is MNHNS and CDR2 is SASEGT. This CDR3 has 12 residues. V was shortened by 3 bases and J by 10 bases, with 9 bases between the two germline ends. CDR3 coding DNA: TGTGCCAGCAGTGAGAGGGGTGGAAAACTGTTTTTT. Its translation is CASSERGGKLFF.

The chain has TRBV6-5 and TRBJ1-1; the D gene is possibly TRBD1 (5 bases). This CDR3 region has 13 residues. Germline V CDR1 and CDR2: MNHEY, SVGAGI. With 6 bases removed from V and 1 base from J, the gap between germline ends came to 9 bases. CDR3 amino acids: CASRYRKNTEAFF. CDR3 sequence (DNA): TGTGCCAGCAGGTACAGGAAGAACACTGAAGCTTTCTTT.

Here the CDR3 reads CASSVEGDAAGNTIYF. CDR3 in DNA: TGTGCCAGCAGCGTAGAGGGGGATGCGGCTGGAAACACCATATATTTT. This chain links TRBV9 with TRBJ1-3; the D gene is possibly TRBD1 (6 bases). The length of the CDR3 is 16 residues. V was cut by 0 bases and J by 2 bases, with 12 bases left in between. Germline-derived CDR1 and CDR2 are SGDLS and YYNGEE.

In its sample, this clone was seen a few times. The J gene is TRBJ2-1, the V gene TRBV6-1, with D unresolved. CDR3 length: 15 residues. The germline V and J ends were trimmed by 0 bases and 6 bases, with 12 bases remaining between them. The germline V gene has CDR1 MNHNS and CDR2 SASEGT. The CDR3 DNA reads TGTGCCAGCAGTGAAGCGCTTTCCCCCCTCAATGAGCAGTTCTTC. It encodes CASSEALSPLNEQFF.

This clone has just one count. This chain uses TRBV19 with TRBJ1-5, with D unclear. V gave up 4 bases and J gave up 0 bases, with 10 bases separating them. The CDR3 has 15 amino acids. Germline V gives CDR1 LNHDA, CDR2 SQIVND (reference sequence). The DNA for the CDR3 is TGTGCCAGTAGTACGGATGGGTATAGCAATCAGCCCCAGCATTTT. Protein: CASSTDGYSNQPQHF.

The J gene is TRBJ2-7, the V gene TRBV27, with D perhaps TRBD2 (5 bases). The CDR3 sequence is 14 residues long. V lost 3 bases and J 0 bases, leaving 9 bases between the germline ends. From germline, CDR1 is MNHEY and CDR2 SMNVEV (reference sequence). The CDR3 nucleotides are TGTGCCAGCAGTTTGGAGGCGAGCTCCTACGAGCAGTACTTC. Its protein product is CASSLEASSYEQYF.

CDR3 protein: CASRAGGSEKLFF. The CDR3 nucleotides read TGTGCCAGCAGGGCAGGAGGGAGTGAAAAACTGTTTTTT. The V and J genes are TRBV6-5 and TRBJ1-4; D not resolved. The CDR3 covers 13 residues. Germline CDR1 and CDR2: MNHEY and SVGAGI. Trimming left V 6 bases short and J 7 bases short, with 12 bases between.

The chain employs TRBV6-5 and TRBJ2-5; 7 bases fit TRBD2. The CDR3 loop spans 15 amino acids. J lost 4 bases, V lost 6 bases, and 11 bases had no gene match. The germline gives CDR1 MNHEY, CDR2 SVGAGI. The DNA for the CDR3 is TGTGCCAGCAGAGAGACCGGACTAGGGCCAGAGACCCAGTACTTC. It specifies CASRETGLGPETQYF.

V is TRBV27 and J is TRBJ1-2, with D hard to call. In germline, CDR1 is MNHEY, CDR2 SMNVEV (reference sequence). Trimming took off 0 bases at V and 5 bases at J, with 13 bases between the two ends. The CDR3 is made up of 15 amino acids. This CDR3 reads CASSLSAMSGYGYTF. In nucleotides, the CDR3 is TGTGCCAGCAGTTTATCCGCAATGAGCGGGTATGGCTACACCTTC.

The chain joins TRBV5-1 to TRBJ2-1, with a possible D match to TRBD1 (7 bases). This CDR3 is built from 14 residues. Germline CDR1 reads SGHRS; CDR2 reads YFSETQ. The V and J ends lost 0 bases and 6 bases respectively, with 10 bases between them. CDR3 coding DNA: TGCGCCAGCAGCTTGGCGGGGGACAGCAATGAGCAGTTCTTC. It yields the protein CASSLAGDSNEQFF.

The rearrangement joins TRBV9 to TRBJ2-3; D may be TRBD2 (6 bases). Trimming cost V 3 bases and J 0 bases, with 14 bases left between them. The CDR3 totals 16 residues. Germline V CDR1 and CDR2: SGDLS, YYNGEE. The CDR3 here is CASSAIGLASTDTQYF. DNA for the CDR3: TGTGCCAGCAGCGCCATTGGGCTAGCGAGCACAGATACGCAGTATTTT.

The DNA of the CDR3 is TGTGCCAGCAGCTTGACCACCTACGAGCAGTACTTC. It is translated as CASSLTTYEQYF. The V and J genes are TRBV5-6 and TRBJ2-7; D remains ambiguous. V lost 1 base to trimming and J lost 2 bases, with 4 bases between them. The CDR3 is 12 residues long. Germline loops: CDR1 SGHDT, CDR2 YYEEEE.

This clone was recorded a few times. The V and J genes are TRBV12-3 or TRBV12-4 and TRBJ1-5; no clear D. The V end lost 7 bases, the J end lost 0 bases, and 7 bases lay between the germline ends. The CDR3 consists of 13 residues. CDR3 loop: CASTPDSNQPQHF. In DNA, the CDR3 is TGTGCCAGCACCCCAGATAGCAATCAGCCCCAGCATTTT.

V and J are TRBV30 and TRBJ2-7, with D perhaps given as TRBD1 or TRBD2 (6 bases each). Germline V gives CDR1 GTSNPN, CDR2 SVGIG (reference sequence). With 2 bases removed from V and 2 bases from J, the gap between germline ends came to 10 bases. There are 13 residues in the CDR3. The CDR3 sequence: CAWSLGGAYEQYF. For the CDR3, the DNA is TGTGCCTGGAGTCTCGGGGGCGCCTACGAGCAGTACTTC.

V usage is TRBV5-1 and J usage is TRBJ2-7; the D is unclear. Germline lookup yields CDR1 SGHRS and CDR2 YFSETQ. The CDR3 is 13 amino acids. Trimming took off 0 bases at V and 3 bases at J, with 7 bases between the two ends. CDR3 in DNA: TGCGCCAGCAGCTTGGACGGTCTCTACGAGCAGTACTTC. This translates into CASSLDGLYEQYF.

J is TRBJ1-1 and V is TRBV9; maybe TRBD1 (6 bases). The CDR3 sequence is 14 residues long. Trimming pared 1 base from V and 4 bases from J, leaving 11 bases between. CDR1 is SGDLS and CDR2 is YYNGEE in the germline V gene. CDR3 bases: TGTGCCAGCAGCGTAATGTGGGGGGCCACTGAAGCTTTCTTT. Translated: CASSVMWGATEAFF. The full variable domain, in which reference TRBV9 and TRBJ1-1 provide the parts outside the CDR3, is DSGVTQTPKHLITATGQRVTLRCSPRSGDLSVYWYQQSLDQGLQFLIQYYNGEERAKGNILERFSAQQFPDLHSELNLSSLELGDSALYFCASSVMWGATEAFFGQGTRLTVV.

V usage is TRBV27 and J usage is TRBJ1-5; possible D gene TRBD1, 5 bases. Germline V CDR1 and CDR2: MNHEY, SMNVEV (reference sequence). This CDR3 spans 14 amino acids. Trimming took 2 bases from V and 4 from J, leaving 9 bases between them. Written as DNA, the CDR3 is TGTGCCAGCAGTTTAAGGCAGGGTAATCAGCCCCAGCATTTT. Translating gives CASSLRQGNQPQHF.

This sequence joins TRBV2 and TRBJ1-5; the D is unclear. V was pared by 4 bases and J by 3 bases, with 4 bases between. Per germline, CDR1 SNHLY and CDR2 FYNNEI. The CDR3 sequence is 12 residues long. CDR3 in DNA: TGTGCCAGCAGTGGGGACAATCAGCCCCAGCATTTT. Amino acid sequence: CASSGDNQPQHF. Full variable domain (rest looked up from reference TRBV2 and TRBJ1-5): EPEVTQTPSHQVTQMGQEVILRCVPISNHLYFYWYRQILGQKVEFLVSFYNNEISEKSEIFDDQFSVERPDGSNFTLKIRSTKLEDSAMYFCASSGDNQPQHFGDGTRLSIL.

The V gene is TRBV27, the J gene TRBJ2-1; D is ambiguous. V was shortened by 0 bases and J by 4 bases, with 7 bases between the two germline ends. The CDR3 runs 14 residues. Germline assignment: CDR1 MNHEY and CDR2 SMNVEV (reference sequence). The CDR3 nucleotides read TGTGCCAGCAGTTTATCGTCCAGATACAATGAGCAGTTCTTC. This gives the protein CASSLSSRYNEQFF.